Listed below are T cell receptor beta chains from one sample, sequenced in a study of cytotoxic CD8 clonotypes in ibrutinib-treated CLL. Assay used: immunoSEQ multiplex PCR; TCRdb lists only in-frame clones, some missing. The table includes some 290,000 clones, around four fifths detected once. The sequencing used PBMCs, collected before ibrutinib treatment. These receptors were taken from a human donor with chronic lymphocytic leukemia. CDR3s include the opening cysteine and the closing phenylalanine or tryptophan.

J: TRBJ2-7; V: TRBV7-9; CDR3: CASSLGQNGQYF
J: TRBJ1-5; V: TRBV2; CDR3: CASGISRQGSSNQPQHF
J: TRBJ2-7; V: TRBV2; CDR3: CASNLDRVHEQYF
J: TRBJ1-5; V: TRBV30; CDR3: CAWRFGGGTNDQPQHF
J: TRBJ1-4; V: TRBV18; CDR3: CASSEGASNEKLFF
J: TRBJ2-1; V: TRBV6-1; CDR3: CASSEQSSGRGEQFF
J: TRBJ1-5; V: TRBV2; CDR3: CASSVSQGNQPQHF
J: TRBJ2-2; V: TRBV7-8; CDR3: CASSSSGNPWTGELFF
J: TRBJ2-1; V: TRBV7-9; CDR3: CASHLNEIYNEQFF
J: TRBJ1-2; V: TRBV15; CDR3: CATSREGPWDDYGYTF
J: TRBJ2-2; V: TRBV11-2; CDR3: CASSQPSGRLNTGELFF
J: TRBJ1-1; V: TRBV4-3; CDR3: CASSQDRGVVTEAFF
J: TRBJ1-1; V: TRBV27; CDR3: CASSTYRVGKNTEAFF
J: TRBJ1-6; V: TRBV5-4; CDR3: CASSLTGLNSPLHF
J: TRBJ1-1; V: TRBV7-9; CDR3: CASSAPREAVNTEAFF
J: TRBJ2-5; V: TRBV5-4; CDR3: CASTQAASGREETQYF
J: TRBJ2-1; V: TRBV6-4; CDR3: CASSGNLYNEQFF
J: TRBJ2-3; V: TRBV9; CDR3: CASVEGTSASTDTQYF
J: TRBJ2-3; V: TRBV28; CDR3: CASSLGLAGSTDTQYF
J: TRBJ1-2; V: TRBV28; CDR3: CASSFRRDYGYTF